These 15 T cell receptor beta chains originate from one sample sequenced in a study of T cell changes during pregnancy in multiple sclerosis. The data were produced by immunoSEQ multiplex PCR, yet TCRdb's version contains in-frame clones alone and is incomplete. Here the sample spans tens of thousands of clones, 75% to 95% being singletons. The sample in question was CD4+ T cells from peripheral blood mononuclear cells, obtained before pregnancy. The receptors here all came from a female donor with multiple sclerosis, enrolled in a pregnancy study.

The chain uses TRBV7-3 and TRBJ2-3; D may be TRBD2 (5 bases). The CDR3 has 17 amino acids. The germline V gene encodes CDR1 SGHTA and CDR2 FQGTGA. V was cut by 4 bases and J by 0 bases, with 17 bases left in between. The CDR3 loop is CASSSGGHGWSTDTQYF. The CDR3 DNA sequence: TGTGCCAGCAGCTCAGGCGGGCACGGATGGAGCACAGATACGCAGTATTTT.

The chain is built from TRBV20-1 and TRBJ2-5; maybe TRBD2 (6 bases). Trimming cost V 6 bases and J 5 bases, with 10 bases left between them. Germline V gives CDR1 DFQATT, CDR2 SNEGSKA (reference sequence). The CDR3 totals 11 residues. The CDR3 protein is CSAPRGETQYF. The CDR3, as DNA: TGCAGTGCGCCCCGGGGGGAGACCCAGTACTTC.

The DNA for the CDR3 is TGTGCCAGCAGCCAAGAATCAAGGGGGCGAGGCGAGCAGTACTTC. Encoded protein: CASSQESRGRGEQYF. The chain recombines TRBV14 with TRBJ2-7, with 7 bases that match TRBD1. CDR3 length: 15 amino acids. The J segment lost 6 bases and the V segment lost 0 bases, leaving 8 bases of the junction unmatched. Germline V lookup: CDR1 SGHDN, CDR2 FVKESK. Combining the CDR3 with reference TRBV14 and TRBJ2-7 gives the whole variable domain EAGVTQFPSHSVIEKGQTVTLRCDPISGHDNLYWYRRVMGKEIKFLLHFVKESKQDESGMPNNRFLAERTGGTYSTLKVQPAELEDSGVYFCASSQESRGRGEQYFGPGTRLTVT.

The chain carries TRBV2 and TRBJ2-2, with D perhaps TRBD2 (5 bases). The germline V and J ends were trimmed by 7 bases and 9 bases, with 12 bases remaining between them. CDR1 is SNHLY, CDR2 FYNNEI, per germline. CDR3 size: 12 residues. The CDR3 nucleotides are TGTGCCAGCACTCGACGCGGGTGGGAGCTGTTTTTT. Translation gives CASTRRGWELFF. Together with reference TRBV2 and TRBJ2-2, the CDR3 gives the full variable domain: EPEVTQTPSHQVTQMGQEVILRCVPISNHLYFYWYRQILGQKVEFLVSFYNNEISEKSEIFDDQFSVERPDGSNFTLKIRSTKLEDSAMYFCASTRRGWELFFGEGSRLTVL.

The V gene is TRBV27, the J gene TRBJ1-1; 7 bases are shared with TRBD1. Trimming cost V 2 bases and J 0 bases; bases outside gene matches: 9. The CDR3 length is 17 residues. Germline V gene lookup returns CDR1 MNHEY and CDR2 SMNVEV (reference sequence). In nucleotides, the CDR3 is TGTGCCAGCAGTTTACTTAGGAGGGGGCCCCTGAACACTGAAGCTTTCTTT. Translating it yields CASSLLRRGPLNTEAFF.

The chain combines TRBV11-2 with TRBJ2-5; 13 bases are a match to TRBD2. Germline assignment: CDR1 SGHAT and CDR2 FQNNGV. CDR3 length: 19 residues. J gave up 3 bases and V 4 bases, and 14 bases lay outside the gene matches. The CDR3 DNA is TGTGCCAGCAGCTCCCAGACTAGCGGGAGGAGTTCTGCGGAAGAGACCCAGTACTTC. It is translated as CASSSQTSGRSSAEETQYF. The full variable domain, in which reference TRBV11-2 and TRBJ2-5 provide the parts outside the CDR3, is EAGVAQSPRYKIIEKRQSVAFWCNPISGHATLYWYQQILGQGPKLLIQFQNNGVVDDSQLPKDRFSAERLKGVDSTLKIQPAKLEDSAVYLCASSSQTSGRSSAEETQYFGPGTRLLVL.

The rearrangement uses TRBV19 and TRBJ2-2; 7 bases are a match to TRBD1. The CDR3 loop spans 14 amino acids. Germline CDR1 reads LNHDA; CDR2 reads SQIVND (reference sequence). Trimming cost V 4 bases and J 6 bases; bases outside gene matches: 5. CDR3 DNA: TGTGCCAGTAGTACTTACAGGGGCGCCGGGGAGCTGTTTTTT. Protein product: CASSTYRGAGELFF.

The gene calls are TRBV19 and TRBJ2-1; possibly TRBD2 for D (6 bases). The germline V gene encodes CDR1 LNHDA and CDR2 SQIVND (reference sequence). The CDR3 totals 13 residues. Trimming removed 6 bases at V and 8 bases at J, with 14 bases between. CDR3 in amino acids: CASRDLASDEQFF. CDR3 nucleotide sequence: TGTGCCAGTAGAGACCTAGCGAGCGATGAGCAGTTCTTC.

The V call is TRBV28, the J call TRBJ2-7; TRBD2 matches at 11 bases. The CDR3 contains 20 residues. Losses at the gene ends were 3 bases for V and 0 bases for J; bases not matched to a gene: 16. Germline assignment: CDR1 MDHEN and CDR2 SYDVKM. The CDR3 DNA reads TGTGCCAGCAGTTTGGGTGGGTTAGCGGGAGGGTTGCGTCCCTCCTACGAGCAGTACTTC. Its translation is CASSLGGLAGGLRPSYEQYF.

This clone came up once. J is TRBJ2-5 and V is TRBV7-3; 11 bases line up with TRBD2. Germline CDR1 reads SGHTA; CDR2 reads FQGTGA. After removal of 5 bases from V and 4 bases from J, the junction contained 6 bases not matched to a gene. The CDR3 spans 15 residues. CDR3 in amino acids: CASSPTSGSRETQYF. For the CDR3, the DNA is TGTGCCAGCAGCCCTACTAGCGGGAGTAGAGAGACCCAGTACTTC.

In this sample, this clone turned up once. The genes are TRBV6-1 and TRBJ2-6; 7 bases align to TRBD1. The germline gives CDR1 MNHNS, CDR2 SASEGT. The CDR3 runs to 17 residues. The V gene end was trimmed by 2 bases and the J gene end by 0 bases; junction bases not matched to a gene: 4. CDR3 protein: CASSERGLSSGANVLTF. CDR3 nucleotide sequence: TGTGCCAGCAGTGAAAGGGGGCTAAGCTCTGGGGCCAACGTCCTGACTTTC.

V usage is TRBV19 and J usage is TRBJ2-6; D might be TRBD2 (7 bases). This CDR3 region has 17 residues. The germline V gene has CDR1 LNHDA and CDR2 SQIVND (reference sequence). V lost 5 bases and J lost 0, with 14 bases in between. The CDR3: CASSPRGGPSGANVLTF. In nucleotides, the CDR3 is TGTGCCAGTAGTCCAAGGGGGGGGCCCTCTGGGGCCAACGTCCTGACTTTC.

This chain links TRBV29-1 with TRBJ1-1, with TRBD1 matching 8 bases. The J segment lost 4 bases and the V segment lost 6 bases, leaving 10 bases of the junction unmatched. This CDR3 is 14 amino acids long. Germline V gene lookup returns CDR1 SQVTM and CDR2 ANQGSEA. CDR3 loop: CSVSGTGGATEAFF. The CDR3 DNA reads TGCAGCGTCTCCGGGACAGGTGGAGCCACTGAAGCTTTCTTT.

The CDR3 is CAWSARRLAGIQETQYF. In DNA form, the CDR3 reads TGTGCCTGGAGTGCAAGAAGACTAGCGGGTATCCAAGAGACCCAGTACTTC. This chain connects TRBV30 to TRBJ2-5, with 10 bases matching TRBD2. The V segment lost 1 base and the J segment 1 base; nucleotides outside the gene matches: 9. This CDR3 is 17 amino acids long. Looked up from germline, CDR1 is GTSNPN and CDR2 is SVGIG (reference sequence).

This chain links TRBV9 with TRBJ2-3, with TRBD2 matching over 14 bases. The J segment lost 2 bases and the V segment lost 3 bases, leaving 8 bases of the junction unmatched. CDR1 is SGDLS, CDR2 YYNGEE, per germline. CDR3 size: 18 residues. DNA of the CDR3: TGTGCCAGCAGCGGGACCAGACTAGCGGGGGGGTTCACAGATACGCAGTATTTT. Translating it yields CASSGTRLAGGFTDTQYF.